A few counts support the clone carrying this T cell receptor (beta chain). Its antigen is not known. Time point defined: healthy volunteer bleed at 6 weeks. Whole blood, unfractionated, served as the material for total RNA extraction. This specimen belongs to a study of human T cells and chemical hapten exposure. At the level of the study: How much TCR each sample yielded varied, mostly because pooled library volumes differed slightly. Study-level results: There was no change with DPC sensitization in TCRs above 1 in 1000 frequency.

This CDR3 region has 14 residues. V lost 8 bases and J lost 0, with 12 bases in between. Germline V lookup: CDR1 SGHKS, CDR2 YYEKEE (reference sequence). For the library, individual cDNA molecules each received unique molecular identifiers. Per the authors' pipeline: Sample-level TCR yields exhibited a median of approximately 88,000, with a range of roughly 20,000 to 750,000. TCRdb reprocessed the RACE reads via MiXCR and lists one record per CDR3 protein. The V and J calls follow TCRdb's processing rather than the paper's. The sample carries around 80,000 distinct CDR3 sequences, over 6.5% recorded once.

The receptor was isolated from a male donor in good health. Some clones in this sample may be carry-over from other donors' samples. V gene TRBV5-5 combines with J gene TRBJ2-4; D remains ambiguous. Material: whole blood. The CDR3 DNA reads as TGTGCCAGTAAGGGCGATCTAGCCAAAAACATTCAGTACTTC. This sequence encodes CASKGDLAKNIQYF.